A single sample gave rise to the 27 T cell receptor beta chains below, sequenced in a study of vaccination effects on CD4 cells after COVID-19. No antigens are known for them. Before sequencing, viral peptide pools were used by the ViraFEST assay to expand antigen-specific CD4+ T cells. Subsequent to a culture period of roughly 11 days, CD4+ T cells were isolated. Subjects were given two BNT162b2 or mRNA-1273 vaccine doses. TCRdb's table, derived via immunoSEQ multiplex PCR, lists solely in-frame clones and lacks some. Of fewer than 80,000 clones in the sample, 74% are singletons; the top ten hold 1.5% to 1.7%. Source: CD4+ T cells from PBMCs cultured with HCoV-229E spike peptides, taken after COVID-19 vaccination. These receptors originate from a human donor who received a COVID-19 vaccine.

This rearrangement joins TRBV9 to TRBJ2-1; 10 nucleotides align to TRBD2. The germline V gene encodes CDR1 SGDLS and CDR2 YYNGEE. V shed 6 bases, J shed 2 bases, and the junction held 5 bases outside the gene matches. The CDR3 is made up of 15 amino acids. CDR3 loop: CASTQSGGAYNEQFF. As DNA, the CDR3 is TGTGCCAGCACCCAGAGCGGGGGGGCCTACAATGAGCAGTTCTTC.

The sample holds a few counts of this clone. V usage is TRBV11-2 and J usage is TRBJ1-4; no clear D. Trimming removed 3 bases at V and 5 bases at J, with 4 bases between. Germline V CDR1 and CDR2: SGHAT, FQNNGV. The CDR3 consists of 12 residues. The CDR3 coding sequence is TGTGCCAGCAGCTTCGTGAATGAAAAACTGTTTTTT. Translation gives CASSFVNEKLFF.

The rearrangement links TRBV6-5 to TRBJ1-2; possible D gene TRBD1, 5 bases. The CDR3 runs to 14 residues. The germline V and J ends were trimmed by 7 bases and 8 bases, with 20 bases remaining between them. The germline V gene encodes CDR1 MNHEY and CDR2 SVGAGI. DNA of the CDR3: TGTGCCAGCACCCCGGGACGGCGATCCGCGGGCTACACCTTC. Protein: CASTPGRRSAGYTF.

This chain uses TRBV19 with TRBJ1-6, with 8 bases matching TRBD1. The CDR3 loop spans 15 amino acids. J gave up 4 bases and V 4 bases, and 3 bases lay outside the gene matches. Germline V lookup: CDR1 LNHDA, CDR2 SQIVND (reference sequence). CDR3 coding DNA: TGTGCCAGTAGTACCCGACAGGGGTATAATTCACCCCTCCACTTT. Its protein product is CASSTRQGYNSPLHF.

The chain has TRBV6-6 and TRBJ1-2, with TRBD1 matching 9 bases. From germline, CDR1 is MNHNY and CDR2 SVGAGI (reference sequence). The CDR3 sequence is 15 residues long. The J segment lost 5 bases and the V segment lost 7 bases, leaving 11 bases of the junction unmatched. The chain's CDR3 is CASISTGGAGYGYTF. The CDR3 DNA is TGTGCCAGCATTTCCACAGGGGGCGCAGGGTATGGCTACACCTTC.

V gene TRBV4-1 combines with J gene TRBJ1-2; D remains unclear. V was pared by 1 base and J by 5 bases, with 14 bases between. CDR3 length: 15 residues. Per the germline V gene, CDR1 is MGHRA and CDR2 is YSYEKL. The DNA of the CDR3 is TGCGCCAGCAGCCAAGGAGCGGCTGGACTTTATGGCTACACCTTC. Amino acids: CASSQGAAGLYGYTF.

The chain recombines TRBV28 with TRBJ2-7; 9 bases are shared with TRBD1. The J segment lost 8 bases and the V segment lost 7 bases, leaving 15 bases of the junction unmatched. Per the germline V gene, CDR1 is MDHEN and CDR2 is SYDVKM. CDR3 length: 15 residues. CDR3 amino acids: CASKRDREYLLKQYV. The CDR3 DNA follows: TGTGCCAGCAAACGGGACAGGGAATATCTCTTGAAGCAGTACGTC.

This chain uses TRBV9 with TRBJ1-6, with D maybe TRBD1 (6 bases). The length of the CDR3 is 15 residues. The germline CDR1 and CDR2 sequences are SGDLS and YYNGEE. The V gene lost 0 bases and the J gene lost 8 bases, with 12 bases spanning the gap. The CDR3 loop reads CASSVAQGSDSPLHF. The CDR3 DNA is TGTGCCAGCAGCGTAGCTCAGGGGTCGGATTCACCCCTCCACTTT.

The chain links TRBV5-4 to TRBJ2-5; 12 bases line up with TRBD1. The CDR3 covers 17 residues. In germline, CDR1 is SGHNT, CDR2 YYREEE (reference sequence). The V and J ends lost 2 bases and 5 bases, in that order; junction bases with no gene match: 10. CDR3 sequence reads: CASSFPGQGAKWETQYF. The CDR3 region has the DNA TGTGCCAGCAGCTTCCCGGGACAGGGGGCTAAATGGGAGACCCAGTACTTC.

The chain joins TRBV5-1 to TRBJ2-4; D gene unclear. Germline lookup yields CDR1 SGHRS and CDR2 YFSETQ. With 1 base removed from V and 0 bases from J, the gap between germline ends came to 26 bases. This CDR3 comprises 21 residues. CDR3 amino acids: CASSLKPVTEFIKTAKNIQYF. CDR3 DNA: TGCGCCAGCAGCTTGAAACCCGTCACAGAATTCATTAAAACAGCCAAAAACATTCAGTACTTC.

This clone was seen a handful of times. This chain uses TRBV5-1 with TRBJ2-2, with D perhaps matching TRBD1 (6 bases). The CDR3 runs to 15 residues. The germline V gene has CDR1 SGHRS and CDR2 YFSETQ. Trimming took 0 bases from V and 6 from J, leaving 12 bases between them. The DNA of the CDR3 is TGCGCCAGCAGCTTGGAAGGGGGTACGTCCGGGGAGCTGTTTTTT. Its protein product is CASSLEGGTSGELFF.

V is TRBV11-3 and J is TRBJ2-1; 8 nucleotides align to TRBD2. The trim removed 5 bases at V and 0 bases at J, leaving 0 bases unmatched. The CDR3 consists of 14 residues. Germline V gene sequence: CDR1 SGHNT, CDR2 YENEEA. The CDR3 DNA sequence: TGTGCCAGCAGCCGGGGGGGCTCCTACAATGAGCAGTTCTTC. It is translated as CASSRGGSYNEQFF.

The chain links TRBV5-1 to TRBJ1-5; no clear D gene. The CDR3 has 12 residues. V was trimmed by 0 bases and J by 6 bases, leaving 4 bases between them. CDR1 is SGHRS, CDR2 YFSETQ, per germline. Here the CDR3 reads CASSLEGQPQHF. The CDR3 coding sequence is TGCGCCAGCAGCTTGGAAGGTCAGCCCCAGCATTTT.

The V gene is TRBV2, the J gene TRBJ2-3; 8 nucleotides agree with TRBD2. The CDR3 is 13 amino acids. The junction had 5 bases not matched to a gene; V was cut back by 10 bases and J by 2 bases. Germline loops: CDR1 SNHLY, CDR2 FYNNEI. CDR3 region: CATGGELTDTQYF. The CDR3, as DNA: TGTGCCACCGGGGGGGAGCTCACAGATACGCAGTATTTT.

This clone was found a few times. The chain has TRBV7-2 and TRBJ2-3; D perhaps matches TRBD1 (5 bases). Germline assignment: CDR1 SGHTA and CDR2 FQGNSA. Trimming cost V 3 bases and J 2 bases, with 9 bases left between them. This CDR3 comprises 14 residues. The CDR3 DNA reads as TGTGCCAGCAGCTTTTTACAGGTCACAGATACGCAGTATTTT. Translated: CASSFLQVTDTQYF.

The V and J genes are TRBV18 and TRBJ2-5, with 10 bases matching TRBD1. The V segment lost 3 bases and the J segment 2 bases; nucleotides outside the gene matches: 6. Germline V gene sequence: CDR1 KGHSH, CDR2 LQKENI. This CDR3 region has 16 residues. CDR3 DNA: TGTGCCAGCTCACCCTCTCGGACAGGGGGACAAGAGACCCAGTACTTC. Encoded protein: CASSPSRTGGQETQYF.

This chain joins TRBV14 and TRBJ2-6; possibly TRBD2 for D (7 bases). Trimming removed 7 bases at V and 2 bases at J, with 24 bases between. Germline assignment: CDR1 SGHDN and CDR2 FVKESK. This CDR3 region has 19 residues. The CDR3 reads CASTFMGGAPHTGANVLTF. The CDR3 coding sequence is TGTGCCAGCACCTTTATGGGGGGGGCGCCCCATACTGGGGCCAACGTCCTGACTTTC.

The rearrangement joins TRBV18 to TRBJ1-1; maybe TRBD1 (6 bases). Trimming took 4 bases from V and 4 from J, leaving 19 bases between them. The CDR3 totals 16 residues. Looked up from germline, CDR1 is KGHSH and CDR2 is LQKENI. CDR3 sequence: CASSLGTPGSSTEAFF. Written as DNA, the CDR3 is TGTGCCAGCTCACTAGGGACACCCGGTTCGAGCACTGAAGCTTTCTTT.

The chain has TRBV5-6 and TRBJ1-2, with 8 bases matching TRBD1. The CDR3 contains 14 residues. Germline CDR1 SGHDT, CDR2 YYEEEE. V shed 4 bases, J shed 3 bases, and the junction held 5 bases outside the gene matches. CDR3 region: CASSPTGVDYGYTF. The CDR3 DNA sequence: TGTGCCAGCAGCCCGACAGGGGTGGACTATGGCTACACCTTC.

CDR3 residues: CASRDGTLSNQPQHF. The CDR3 coding sequence is TGTGCCAGCAGGGATGGGACTCTTAGCAATCAGCCCCAGCATTTT. The rearrangement uses TRBV2 and TRBJ1-5; D is perhaps TRBD1 (5 bases). The germline CDR1 and CDR2 sequences are SNHLY and FYNNEI. The CDR3 totals 15 residues. V shed 6 bases and J shed 0 bases, with 12 bases lying between them.

This sequence joins TRBV5-1 and TRBJ1-2; no firm D call. There are 14 residues in the CDR3. The V end lost 6 bases, the J end lost 3 bases, and 15 bases lay between the germline ends. Germline CDR1 SGHRS, CDR2 YFSETQ. CDR3 residues: CASKRQASDYGYTF. In DNA form, the CDR3 reads TGCGCCAGCAAAAGGCAGGCCTCCGACTATGGCTACACCTTC.

This clone showed up just a few times. The chain couples TRBV7-9 to TRBJ2-3; D gene ambiguous. V was shortened by 1 base and J by 0 bases, with 8 bases between the two germline ends. Per germline, CDR1 SEHNR and CDR2 FQNEAQ (reference sequence). The CDR3 covers 15 residues. CDR3 nucleotides: TGTGCCAGCAGCTTAGGATTCCCCAGCACAGATACGCAGTATTTT. It is translated as CASSLGFPSTDTQYF.

This clone was seen a handful of times. The chain joins TRBV6-6 to TRBJ2-5; D possibly corresponds to TRBD1 (6 bases). Germline V lookup: CDR1 MNHNY, CDR2 SVGAGI (reference sequence). V gave up 10 bases and J gave up 4 bases, with 16 bases separating them. The CDR3 covers 13 residues. The CDR3 nucleotides are TGTGCCACCCAGGGGCCATTCGGAGAGACCCAGTACTTC. This encodes CATQGPFGETQYF.

This sequence joins TRBV20-1 and TRBJ2-3, with unresolved D. Trimming shortened V by 3 bases and J by 0 bases, and 13 bases separated the two germline ends. This CDR3 is 15 amino acids long. The germline V gene has CDR1 DFQATT and CDR2 SNEGSKA (reference sequence). The CDR3, as DNA: TGCAGTGCTAGTTTAACCGCATCTAGCACAGATACGCAGTATTTT. Translating gives CSASLTASSTDTQYF.

As concerns this clone: Relative to the germline gene, one junction end is altered; a read error may explain this. CDR3 DNA sequence: TGTGCCGGCAGTCTCGATACGCAGTATTTT. This translates into CAGSLDTQYF. The rearrangement joins TRBV2 to TRBJ2-3; D gene unclear. The CDR3 totals 10 residues. Germline V lookup: CDR1 SNHLY, CDR2 FYNNEI. The whole variable domain, filled in from reference TRBV2 and TRBJ2-3, reads EPEVTQTPSHQVTQMGQEVILRCVPISNHLYFYWYRQILGQKVEFLVSFYNNEISEKSEIFDDQFSVERPDGSNFTLKIRSTKLEDSAMYFCAGSLDTQYFGPGTRLTVL.

The chain employs TRBV7-2 and TRBJ2-5; the match to TRBD2 covers 9 bases. Unmatched junction bases numbered 9, after V lost 2 bases and J lost 5 bases. CDR3 length: 16 residues. The germline V gene has CDR1 SGHTA and CDR2 FQGNSA. DNA for the CDR3: TGTGCCAGCAGCTTAACGGGGCGGGGGGGCACTGAGACCCAGTACTTC. This sequence encodes CASSLTGRGGTETQYF.

V is TRBV3-1 (or the pseudogene TRBV3-2) and J is TRBJ1-6; D might be TRBD1 (6 bases). Germline lookup yields CDR1 LGHDT and CDR2 YNNKEL (reference sequence). The V gene lost 2 bases and the J gene lost 7 bases, with 15 bases spanning the gap. CDR3 length equals 16 residues. The CDR3 DNA reads TGTGCCAGCAGCCAAACCGGGACAAGCAAAAATTCACCCCTCCACTTT. This gives the protein CASSQTGTSKNSPLHF.